This TCR beta chain was sequenced in a study of T cells in Graves' hyperthyroidism and ophthalmopathy. This clonotype showed up just a few times. The junction and the germline gene differ at one end; a read error may be behind it. Germline V CDR1 and CDR2: SNHLY, FYNNEI. The CDR3 has 15 residues. Amplified regions were TCR beta CDR3 sequences from RNA transcripts. HTBI primers were used for first-round RT-PCR of the TCR CDR3. TCRdb called the multiplex PCR reads again in MiXCR, with one record for every CDR3 protein. In the table there are about 600,000 distinct CDR3 sequences, more than 15% of which are singletons.

The sequencing input was blood. The chain is built from TRBV2 and TRBJ2-3, with D perhaps assigned TRBD1 or TRBD2 (5 bases each). This clonotype was sampled from a woman in her 40s with Graves' ophthalmopathy. This CDR3 reads CASSDRDRSTDMQYF. CDR3 sequence (DNA): TGTGCCAGCAGTGACCGGGACCGAAGCACAGATATGCAGTATTTT.